The subject of this entry is one T cell receptor (beta chain). The antigen remains unidentified. This record belongs to a study of identical twins. Whole-study findings and limits: Less excess twin sharing appeared in beta out-of-frame sequences.

Trimming stripped 5 bases from V and 0 bases from J, with 7 bases between. Germline V CDR1 and CDR2: MNHEY, SMNVEV (reference sequence). The CDR3 runs to 14 residues. TCRdb fed the 5' RACE reads into MiXCR, producing one record per CDR3 protein. This table has roughly 230,000 distinct CDR3 sequences, roughly 8.7% appearing once. This sample also appeared in a second study, on yellow fever vaccine responses in identical twins. According to that study: Twin vaccine T cell responses reportedly seemed partly convergent, partly personalized.

This receptor was taken from a woman between 18 and 29 years old in good health. The rearrangement uses TRBV27 and TRBJ2-2, with D uncertain. Sample: CD8+ T cells sorted from blood. The CDR3, as DNA: TGTGCCAGCAGTACCACAACGAACACCGGGGAGCTGTTTTTT. It codes for CASSTTTNTGELFF.